This record covers a single TCR beta chain. Its target is not known. This entry is derived from a study of T cell responses to AZD1222 COVID-19 vaccine. The study's findings and limits: Samples come after the peak T cell response, not at day 14. Along spike, vaccine-associated CD4 TCRs were found throughout, with dominance at 160-218 and 743-854.

Measured with immunoSEQ multiplex PCR; TCRdb has only the in-frame clones, and not every one. The sample records 180,000 or so clones, about 86% being singletons. V was clipped by 3 bases and J by 7 bases; unmatched bases: 12. The CDR3 runs 16 residues. CDR1 and CDR2 (germline): SGHDT, YYEEEE. The clonotype was recovered from an adult in good health. This chain connects TRBV5-6 to TRBJ2-3, with 9 bases matching TRBD1. The starting material was peripheral blood, obtained on day 0 of AZD1222 vaccination. The CDR3 loop is CASSSWTGEAANTQYF. CDR3 coding DNA: TGTGCCAGCAGCTCATGGACAGGGGAAGCCGCAAATACGCAGTATTTT. Filled out from reference TRBV5-6 and TRBJ2-3, the complete variable domain reads DAGVTQSPTHLIKTRGQQVTLRCSPKSGHDTVSWYQQALGQGPQFIFQYYEEEERQRGNFPDRFSGHQFPNYSSELNVNALLLGDSALYLCASSSWTGEAANTQYFGPGTRLTVL.